The entry that follows covers one T cell receptor beta chain sequence. This specimen belongs to a study of control samples from healthy donors and cancer patients. V was cut by 0 bases and J by 2 bases, with 14 bases left in between. This CDR3 is 17 amino acids long. The germline V gene has CDR1 LGHNT and CDR2 FRNRAP. This table comes from immunoSEQ multiplex PCR, and its TCRdb copy is limited to in-frame clones, with some not included. The sample carries roughly 200,000 clones, 90% to 95% recorded once. The sequence was collected from a man younger than 35 in good health. The J gene is TRBJ1-5, the V gene TRBV12-5; D is uncertain. Input material: blood. The CDR3 DNA reads as TGTGCTAGTGGTTTGGTACTGGAGTTCCTGGGCAATCAGCCCCAGCATTTT. Translated: CASGLVLEFLGNQPQHF. Full variable domain (missing parts from reference TRBV12-5 and TRBJ1-5): DARVTQTPRHKVTEMGQEVTMRCQPILGHNTVFWYRQTMMQGLELLAYFRNRAPLDDSGMPKDRFSAEMPDATLATLKIQPSEPRDSAVYFCASGLVLEFLGNQPQHFGDGTRLSIL.